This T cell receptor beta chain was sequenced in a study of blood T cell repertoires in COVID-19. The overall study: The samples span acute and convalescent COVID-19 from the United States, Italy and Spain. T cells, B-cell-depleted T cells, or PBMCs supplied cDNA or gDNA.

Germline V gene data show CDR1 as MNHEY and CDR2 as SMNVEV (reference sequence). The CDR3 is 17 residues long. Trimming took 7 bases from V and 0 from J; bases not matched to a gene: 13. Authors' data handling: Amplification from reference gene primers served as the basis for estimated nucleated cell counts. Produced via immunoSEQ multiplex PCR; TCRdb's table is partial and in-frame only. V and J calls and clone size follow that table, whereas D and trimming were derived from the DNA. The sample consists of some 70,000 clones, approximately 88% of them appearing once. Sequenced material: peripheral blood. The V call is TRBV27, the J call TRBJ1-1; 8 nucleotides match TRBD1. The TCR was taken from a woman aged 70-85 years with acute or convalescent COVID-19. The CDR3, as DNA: TGTGCCAGCAAATACGGGGGACAGGTCACCATGAACACTGAAGCTTTCTTT. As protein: CASKYGGQVTMNTEAFF.